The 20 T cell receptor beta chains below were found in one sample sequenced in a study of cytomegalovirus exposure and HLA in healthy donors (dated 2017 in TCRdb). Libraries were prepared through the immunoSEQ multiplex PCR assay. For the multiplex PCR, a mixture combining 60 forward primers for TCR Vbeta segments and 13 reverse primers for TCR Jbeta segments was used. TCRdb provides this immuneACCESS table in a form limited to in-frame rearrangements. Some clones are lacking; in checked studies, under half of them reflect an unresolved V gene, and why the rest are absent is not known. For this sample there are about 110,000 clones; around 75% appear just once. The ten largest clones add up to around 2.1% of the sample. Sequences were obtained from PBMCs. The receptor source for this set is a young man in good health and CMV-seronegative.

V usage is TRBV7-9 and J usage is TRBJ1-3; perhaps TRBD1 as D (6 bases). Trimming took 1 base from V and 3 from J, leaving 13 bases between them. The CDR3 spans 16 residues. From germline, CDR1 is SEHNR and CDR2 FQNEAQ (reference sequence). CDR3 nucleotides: TGTGCCAGCAGCTTAGGGGCAGGGACATTTGGAAACACCATATATTTT. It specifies CASSLGAGTFGNTIYF.

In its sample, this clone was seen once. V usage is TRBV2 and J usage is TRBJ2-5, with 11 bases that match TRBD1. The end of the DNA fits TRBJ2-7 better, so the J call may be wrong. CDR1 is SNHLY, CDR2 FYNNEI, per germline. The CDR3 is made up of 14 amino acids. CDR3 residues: CATIAGTGGYEQYF. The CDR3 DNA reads TGTGCCACGATCGCCGGGACAGGGGGATACGAGCAGTACTTC.

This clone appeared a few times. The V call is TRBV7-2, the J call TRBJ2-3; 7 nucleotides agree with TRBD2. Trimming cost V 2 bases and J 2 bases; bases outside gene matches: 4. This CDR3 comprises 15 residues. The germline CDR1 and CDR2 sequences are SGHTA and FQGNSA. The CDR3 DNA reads TGTGCCAGCAGCTTATACGGGGGGAACACAGATACGCAGTATTTT. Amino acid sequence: CASSLYGGNTDTQYF.

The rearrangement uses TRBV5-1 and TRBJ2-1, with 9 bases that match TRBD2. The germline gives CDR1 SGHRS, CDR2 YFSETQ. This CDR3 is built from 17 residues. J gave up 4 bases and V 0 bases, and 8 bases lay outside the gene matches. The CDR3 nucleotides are TGCGCCAGCAGCTTGGACGGGACGGCGGGAGGGTACAATGAGCAGTTCTTC. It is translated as CASSLDGTAGGYNEQFF. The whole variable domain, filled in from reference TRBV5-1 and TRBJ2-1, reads KAGVTQTPRYLIKTRGQQVTLSCSPISGHRSVSWYQQTPGQGLQFLFEYFSETQRNKGNFPGRFSGRQFSNSRSEMNVSTLELGDSALYLCASSLDGTAGGYNEQFFGPGTRLTVL.

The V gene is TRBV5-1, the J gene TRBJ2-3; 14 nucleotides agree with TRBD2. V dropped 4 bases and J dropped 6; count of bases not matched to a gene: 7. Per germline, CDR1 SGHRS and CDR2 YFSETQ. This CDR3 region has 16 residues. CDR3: CASSPTSGGADDTQYF. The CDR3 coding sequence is TGCGCCAGCAGCCCGACTAGCGGGGGGGCGGACGATACGCAGTATTTT.

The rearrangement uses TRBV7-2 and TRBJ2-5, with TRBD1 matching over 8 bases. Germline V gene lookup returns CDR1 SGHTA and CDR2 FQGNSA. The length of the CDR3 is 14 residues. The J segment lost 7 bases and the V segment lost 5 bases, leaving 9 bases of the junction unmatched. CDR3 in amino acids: CASSSGQGAGTQYF. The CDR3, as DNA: TGTGCCAGCAGCAGTGGACAGGGAGCCGGGACCCAGTACTTC.

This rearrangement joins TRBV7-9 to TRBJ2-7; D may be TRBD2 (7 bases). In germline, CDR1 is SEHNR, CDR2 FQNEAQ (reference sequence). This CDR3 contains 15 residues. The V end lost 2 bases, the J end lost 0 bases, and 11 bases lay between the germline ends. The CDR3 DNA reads TGTGCCAGCAGCTTATGGGGGGGGCCCTCCTACGAGCAGTACTTC. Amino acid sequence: CASSLWGGPSYEQYF.

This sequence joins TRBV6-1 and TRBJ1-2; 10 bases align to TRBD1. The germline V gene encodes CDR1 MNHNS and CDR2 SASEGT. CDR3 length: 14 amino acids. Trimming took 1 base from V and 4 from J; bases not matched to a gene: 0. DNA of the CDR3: TGTGCCAGCAGTGAAGGACAGGGGGCCTATGGCTACACCTTC. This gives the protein CASSEGQGAYGYTF.

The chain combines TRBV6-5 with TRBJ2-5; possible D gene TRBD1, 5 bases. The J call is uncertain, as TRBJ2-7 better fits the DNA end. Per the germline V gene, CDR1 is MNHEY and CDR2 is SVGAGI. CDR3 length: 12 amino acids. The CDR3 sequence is CASRGQSYEQYF. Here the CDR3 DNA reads TGTGCCAGCAGAGGACAATCCTACGAGCAGTACTTC.

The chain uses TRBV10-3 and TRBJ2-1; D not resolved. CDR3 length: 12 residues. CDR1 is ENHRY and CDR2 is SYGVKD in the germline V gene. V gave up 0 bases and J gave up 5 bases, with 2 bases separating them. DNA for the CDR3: TGTGCCATCAGTGAGTCTAACAATGAGCAGTTCTTC. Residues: CAISESNNEQFF.

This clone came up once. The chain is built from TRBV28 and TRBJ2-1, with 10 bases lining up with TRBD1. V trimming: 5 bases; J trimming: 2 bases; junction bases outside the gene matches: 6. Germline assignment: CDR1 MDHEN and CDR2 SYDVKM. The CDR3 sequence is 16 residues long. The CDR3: CASSAPGQGPYNEQFF. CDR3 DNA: TGTGCCAGCAGTGCACCGGGACAGGGGCCCTACAATGAGCAGTTCTTC.

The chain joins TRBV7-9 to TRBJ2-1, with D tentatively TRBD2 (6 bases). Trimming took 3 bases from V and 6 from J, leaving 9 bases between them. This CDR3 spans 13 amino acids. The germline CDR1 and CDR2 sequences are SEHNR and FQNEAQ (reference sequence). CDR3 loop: CASSLMGGNEQFF. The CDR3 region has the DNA TGTGCCAGCAGCTTGATGGGGGGCAATGAGCAGTTCTTC.

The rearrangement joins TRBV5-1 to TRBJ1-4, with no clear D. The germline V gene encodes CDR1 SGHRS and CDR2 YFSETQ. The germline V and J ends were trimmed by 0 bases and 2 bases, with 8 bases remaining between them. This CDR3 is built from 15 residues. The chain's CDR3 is CASSLGHSTNEKLFF. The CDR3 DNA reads TGCGCCAGCAGCTTGGGTCACAGTACTAATGAAAAACTGTTTTTT.

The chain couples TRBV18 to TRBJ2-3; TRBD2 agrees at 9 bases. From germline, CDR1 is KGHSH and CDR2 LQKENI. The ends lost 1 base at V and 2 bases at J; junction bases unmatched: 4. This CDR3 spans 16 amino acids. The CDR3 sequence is CASSPRSGGPTDTQYF. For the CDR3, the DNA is TGTGCCAGCTCACCACGGAGCGGGGGGCCCACAGATACGCAGTATTTT.

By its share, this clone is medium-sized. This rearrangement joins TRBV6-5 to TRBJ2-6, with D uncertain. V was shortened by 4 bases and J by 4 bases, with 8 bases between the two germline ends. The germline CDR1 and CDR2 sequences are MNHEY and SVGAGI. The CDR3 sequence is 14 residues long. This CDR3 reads CASSFGLGANVLTF. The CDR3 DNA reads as TGTGCCAGCAGTTTCGGGTTGGGGGCCAACGTCCTGACTTTC.

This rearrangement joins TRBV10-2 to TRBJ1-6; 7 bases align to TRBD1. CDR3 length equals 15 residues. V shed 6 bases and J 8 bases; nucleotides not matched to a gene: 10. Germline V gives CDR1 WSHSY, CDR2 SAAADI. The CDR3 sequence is CASSAAGGTYSPLHF. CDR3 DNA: TGCGCCAGCAGCGCAGCAGGGGGGACGTATTCACCCCTCCACTTT.

The CDR3 here is CASSEVTRGTEAFF. In DNA, the CDR3 is TGTGCCAGCAGTGAAGTGACCAGGGGGACTGAAGCTTTCTTT. The gene calls are TRBV6-1 and TRBJ1-1, with 7 positions matching TRBD1. CDR3 length: 14 amino acids. The germline V gene has CDR1 MNHNS and CDR2 SASEGT. The trim removed 1 base at V and 5 bases at J, leaving 4 bases unmatched.

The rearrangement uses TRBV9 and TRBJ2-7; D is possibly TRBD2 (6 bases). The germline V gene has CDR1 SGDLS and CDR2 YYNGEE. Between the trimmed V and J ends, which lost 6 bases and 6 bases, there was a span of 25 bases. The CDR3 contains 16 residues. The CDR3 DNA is TGTGCCAGCACCCCTCGGGGCGGCTCCCCGGGGGTCGAGCAGTACTTC. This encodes CASTPRGGSPGVEQYF.

The CDR3 is CASSKLKGHRNQPQHF. The CDR3 DNA reads TGTGCCAGCAGCAAGTTAAAGGGACACCGCAATCAGCCCCAGCATTTT. The J gene is TRBJ1-5, the V gene TRBV21-1; the table's D call, TRBD1, was not checked against the DNA. TRBV21-1 is described as a pseudogene. The CDR3 totals 16 residues.

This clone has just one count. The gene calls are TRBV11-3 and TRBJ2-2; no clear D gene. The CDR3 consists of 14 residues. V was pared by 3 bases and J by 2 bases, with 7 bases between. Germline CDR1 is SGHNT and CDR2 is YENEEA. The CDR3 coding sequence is TGTGCCAGCAGCTTGGGCGCCAACACCGGGGAGCTGTTTTTT. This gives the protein CASSLGANTGELFF.